The entry below describes one T cell receptor (beta chain). The antigen is unknown. This CDR3 is also generated by other DNA sequences in the sample. The data belong to a study of shared clonotypes between healthy human individuals. General study points: Shared clonotypes: about 4.6% naive CD4, under 4% naive CD8, around 2.4% memory CD4, 0.4% memory CD8.

Only in-frame clones appear in the TCRdb table, and some are missing; sequencing was by immunoSEQ multiplex PCR. In the table there are over 850,000 clones, about four fifths of which are singletons. The V and J ends lost 6 bases and 0 bases, in that order; junction bases with no gene match: 5. This CDR3 is built from 14 residues. Germline V gene sequence: CDR1 MDHEN, CDR2 SYDVKM. This clonotype originated in a man younger than 35 in good health. Some clones in this sample may be carry-over from other donors' samples. Sequencing was performed on memory CD4+ T cells from PBMCs. The subset denotes: CD45RA-negative fraction. The chain recombines TRBV28 with TRBJ2-7; 7 nucleotides align to TRBD2. CDR3 loop: CASRVGGSSYEQYF. The CDR3 DNA reads TGTGCCAGCAGGGTCGGGGGGAGCTCCTACGAGCAGTACTTC.